This T cell receptor (beta chain) came from a study of beta chain features in type 1 diabetes. General study points: TCRB CDR3 length was moderately but significantly reduced in all four CD4+ subsets of Type 1 diabetes patients. PCR might favor shorter templates, equally in patients and controls.

This clone has just a few counts. Its antigen is unknown. One heparinised draw, averaging about 110 mL, was taken per donor. Based on CD45RO/CCR7/CD25/CD127/CD95/CD27, CD4+ regulatory, stem cell-like memory, naive and central memory cells were sorted. Expressed TCRB transcripts got sequenced, as all isolated RNA was reverse transcribed. TCRdb keeps only in-frame clones here, not all; method: immunoSEQ multiplex PCR. Of around 160,000 clones in the sample, roughly 60% were seen once. The V segment lost 3 bases and the J segment 4 bases; nucleotides outside the gene matches: 7. Looked up from germline, CDR1 is GTSNPN and CDR2 is SVGIG (reference sequence). The CDR3 runs 14 residues.

Sequences were obtained from naive CD4+ T cells from blood. This chain joins TRBV30 and TRBJ2-5; 8 bases map to TRBD1. The source of this sequence is a man aged 30 to 45 with type 1 diabetes. The CDR3 loop reads CAWSSGTGTETQYF. The CDR3 nucleotides read TGTGCCTGGAGCTCCGGGACAGGTACAGAGACCCAGTACTTC.